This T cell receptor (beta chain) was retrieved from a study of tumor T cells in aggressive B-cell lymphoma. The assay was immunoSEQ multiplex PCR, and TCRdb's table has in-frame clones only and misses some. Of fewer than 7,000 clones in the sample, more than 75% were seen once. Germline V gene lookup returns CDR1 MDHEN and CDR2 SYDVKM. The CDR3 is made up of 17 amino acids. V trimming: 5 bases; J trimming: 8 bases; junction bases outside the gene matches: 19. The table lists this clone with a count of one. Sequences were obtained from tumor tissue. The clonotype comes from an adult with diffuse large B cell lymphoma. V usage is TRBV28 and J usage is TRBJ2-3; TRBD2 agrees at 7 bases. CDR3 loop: CASSPPLGAGSAGTQYF. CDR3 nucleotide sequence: TGTGCCAGCAGTCCCCCCTTAGGAGCGGGGTCTGCCGGTACGCAGTATTTT.